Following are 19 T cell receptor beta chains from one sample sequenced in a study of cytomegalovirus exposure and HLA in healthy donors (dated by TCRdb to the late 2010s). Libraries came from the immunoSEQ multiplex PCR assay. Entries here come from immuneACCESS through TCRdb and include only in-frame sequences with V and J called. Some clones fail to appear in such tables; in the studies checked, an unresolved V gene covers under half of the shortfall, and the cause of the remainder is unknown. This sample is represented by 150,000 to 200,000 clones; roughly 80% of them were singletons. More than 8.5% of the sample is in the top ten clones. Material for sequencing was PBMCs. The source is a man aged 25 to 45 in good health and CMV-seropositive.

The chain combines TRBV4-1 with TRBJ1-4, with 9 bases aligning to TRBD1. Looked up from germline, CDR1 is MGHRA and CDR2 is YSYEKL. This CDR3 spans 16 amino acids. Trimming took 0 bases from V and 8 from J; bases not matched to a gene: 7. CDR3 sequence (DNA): TGCGCCAGCAGCCAAGATGGGGGACAGGGAAGAGAAAAACTGTTTTTT. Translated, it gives CASSQDGGQGREKLFF.

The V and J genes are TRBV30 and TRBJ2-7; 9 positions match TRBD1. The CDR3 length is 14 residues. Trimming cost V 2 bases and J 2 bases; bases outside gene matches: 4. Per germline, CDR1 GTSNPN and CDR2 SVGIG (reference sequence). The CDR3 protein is CAWSIGTGTYEQYF. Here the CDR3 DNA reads TGTGCCTGGAGTATTGGGACAGGGACCTACGAGCAGTACTTC.

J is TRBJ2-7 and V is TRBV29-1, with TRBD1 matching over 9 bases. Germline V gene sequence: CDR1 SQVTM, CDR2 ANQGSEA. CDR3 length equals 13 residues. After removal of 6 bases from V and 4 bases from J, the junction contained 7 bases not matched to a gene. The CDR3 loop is CSVSGTGSYEQYF. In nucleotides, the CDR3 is TGCAGCGTGTCCGGGACAGGGAGTTACGAGCAGTACTTC.

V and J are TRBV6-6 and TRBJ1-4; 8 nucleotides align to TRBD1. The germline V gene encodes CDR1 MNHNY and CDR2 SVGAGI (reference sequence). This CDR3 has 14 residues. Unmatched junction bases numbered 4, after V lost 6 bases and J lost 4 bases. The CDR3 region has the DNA TGTGCCAGCAGCTGGGGACAGGTTAATGAAAAACTGTTTTTT. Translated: CASSWGQVNEKLFF.

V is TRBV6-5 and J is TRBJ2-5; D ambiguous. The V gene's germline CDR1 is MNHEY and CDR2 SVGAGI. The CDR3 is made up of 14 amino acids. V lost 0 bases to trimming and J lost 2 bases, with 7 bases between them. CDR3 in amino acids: CASSYSRGQETQYF. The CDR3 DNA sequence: TGTGCCAGCAGTTACTCGAGAGGACAAGAGACCCAGTACTTC.

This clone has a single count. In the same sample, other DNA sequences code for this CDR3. The CDR3 sequence is CASSTGTASYEQYF. The CDR3 coding sequence is TGTGCCAGTAGCACCGGGACAGCCTCCTACGAGCAGTACTTC. This chain uses TRBV19 with TRBJ2-7; 7 bases are a match to TRBD1. The germline CDR1 and CDR2 sequences are LNHDA and SQIVND (reference sequence). The junction had 5 bases not matched to a gene; V was cut back by 6 bases and J by 0 bases. The CDR3 totals 14 residues.

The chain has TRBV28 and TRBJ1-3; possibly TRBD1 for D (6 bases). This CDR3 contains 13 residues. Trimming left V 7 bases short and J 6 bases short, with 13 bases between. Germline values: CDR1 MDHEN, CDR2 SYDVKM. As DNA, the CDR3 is TGTGCCAGCACCCCGGGGGGCGAAAACACCATATATTTT. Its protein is CASTPGGENTIYF.

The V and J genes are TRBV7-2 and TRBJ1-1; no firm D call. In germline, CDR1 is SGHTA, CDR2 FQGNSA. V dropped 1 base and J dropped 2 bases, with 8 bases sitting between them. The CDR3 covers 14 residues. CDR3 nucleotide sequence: TGTGCCAGCAGCTTAGGACAACTTAACACTGAAGCTTTCTTT. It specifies CASSLGQLNTEAFF.

CDR3 amino acids: CASSPRTVGNTEAFF. CDR3 nucleotides: TGTGCCAGCTCACCAAGGACAGTAGGGAACACTGAAGCTTTCTTT. The chain carries TRBV18 and TRBJ1-1; D may be TRBD1 (6 bases). The germline V gene has CDR1 KGHSH and CDR2 LQKENI. The V and J ends lost 2 bases and 1 base respectively, with 11 bases between them. CDR3 length: 15 residues.

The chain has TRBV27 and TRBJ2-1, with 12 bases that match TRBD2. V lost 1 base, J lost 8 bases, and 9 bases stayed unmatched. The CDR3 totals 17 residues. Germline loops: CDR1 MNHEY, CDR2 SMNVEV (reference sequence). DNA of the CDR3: TGTGCCAGCAGTTTATTGGCTAGCGGGAGGGCCGGGTATGAGCAGTTCTTC. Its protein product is CASSLLASGRAGYEQFF.

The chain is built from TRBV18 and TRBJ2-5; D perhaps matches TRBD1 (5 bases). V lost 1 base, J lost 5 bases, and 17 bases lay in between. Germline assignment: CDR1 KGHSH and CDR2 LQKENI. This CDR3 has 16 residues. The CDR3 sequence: CASSPQDTGMGETQYF. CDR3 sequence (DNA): TGTGCCAGCTCACCACAGGACACCGGAATGGGGGAGACCCAGTACTTC.

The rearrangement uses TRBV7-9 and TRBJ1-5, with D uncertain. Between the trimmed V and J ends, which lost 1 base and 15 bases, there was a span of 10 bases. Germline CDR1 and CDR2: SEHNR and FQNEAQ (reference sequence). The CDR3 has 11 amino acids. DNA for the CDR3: TGTGCCAGCAGCTTAGTTAGTTCTTGGCATTTT. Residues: CASSLVSSWHF. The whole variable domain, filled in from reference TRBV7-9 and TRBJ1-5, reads DTGVSQNPRHKITKRGQNVTFRCDPISEHNRLYWYRQTLGQGPEFLTYFQNEAQLEKSRLLSDRFSAERPKGSFSTLEIQRTEQGDSAMYLCASSLVSSWHFGDGTRLSIL.

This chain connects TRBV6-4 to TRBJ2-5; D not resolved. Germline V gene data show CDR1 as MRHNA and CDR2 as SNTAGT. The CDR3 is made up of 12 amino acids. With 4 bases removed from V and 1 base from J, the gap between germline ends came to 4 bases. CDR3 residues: CASSASQETQYF. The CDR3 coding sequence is TGTGCCAGCAGTGCTAGCCAAGAGACCCAGTACTTC.

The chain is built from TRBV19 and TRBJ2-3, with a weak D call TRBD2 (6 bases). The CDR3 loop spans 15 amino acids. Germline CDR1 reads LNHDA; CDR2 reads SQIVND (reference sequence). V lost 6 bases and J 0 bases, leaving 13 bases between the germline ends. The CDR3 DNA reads TGTGCCAGTAGCACGGGGGATTCTAGCACAGATACGCAGTATTTT. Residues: CASSTGDSSTDTQYF.

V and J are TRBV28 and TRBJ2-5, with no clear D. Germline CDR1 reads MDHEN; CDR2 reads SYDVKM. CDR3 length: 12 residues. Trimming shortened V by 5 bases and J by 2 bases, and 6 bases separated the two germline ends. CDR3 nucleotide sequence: TGTGCCAGCAGTCCAACACAAGAGACCCAGTACTTC. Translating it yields CASSPTQETQYF.

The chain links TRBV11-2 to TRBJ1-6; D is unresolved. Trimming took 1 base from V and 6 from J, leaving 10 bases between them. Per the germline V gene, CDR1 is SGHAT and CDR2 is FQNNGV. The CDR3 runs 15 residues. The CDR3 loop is CASSLGAESNSPLHF. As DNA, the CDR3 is TGTGCCAGCAGCTTAGGGGCAGAGTCTAATTCACCCCTCCACTTT. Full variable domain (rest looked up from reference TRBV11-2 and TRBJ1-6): EAGVAQSPRYKIIEKRQSVAFWCNPISGHATLYWYQQILGQGPKLLIQFQNNGVVDDSQLPKDRFSAERLKGVDSTLKIQPAKLEDSAVYLCASSLGAESNSPLHFGNGTRLTVT.

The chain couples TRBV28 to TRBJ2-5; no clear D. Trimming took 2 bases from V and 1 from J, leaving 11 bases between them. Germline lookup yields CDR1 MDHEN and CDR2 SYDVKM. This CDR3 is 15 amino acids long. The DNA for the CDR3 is TGTGCCAGCAGTTTAGTTGGCCGCCGCCAAGAGACCCAGTACTTC. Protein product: CASSLVGRRQETQYF.

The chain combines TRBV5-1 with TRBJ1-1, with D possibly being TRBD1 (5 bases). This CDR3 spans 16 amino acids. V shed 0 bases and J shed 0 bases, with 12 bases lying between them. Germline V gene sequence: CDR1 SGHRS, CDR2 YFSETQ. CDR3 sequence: CASSLEIDRLNTEAFF. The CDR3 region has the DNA TGCGCCAGCAGCTTGGAGATCGACAGATTGAACACTGAAGCTTTCTTT.

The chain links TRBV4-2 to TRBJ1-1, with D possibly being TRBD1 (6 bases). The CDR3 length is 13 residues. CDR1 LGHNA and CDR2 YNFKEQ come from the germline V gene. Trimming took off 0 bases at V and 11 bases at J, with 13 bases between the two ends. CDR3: CASSQEGGQGAFF. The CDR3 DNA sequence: TGTGCCAGCAGCCAAGAGGGGGGGCAGGGGGCTTTCTTT.